The next 24 T cell receptor beta chains were all read from a single sample in a study of blood T cell repertoires in COVID-19. TCRdb's table, derived via immunoSEQ multiplex PCR, lists solely in-frame clones and lacks some. The data contain about 440,000 clones, around nine tenths of them seen just once; the ten biggest clones take up approximately 2%. Sequencing used PBMCs or T cells enriched from blood (not recorded which). The receptors were sampled from a woman between 18 and 29 years old with acute COVID-19.

The chain is built from TRBV5-5 and TRBJ1-6; D gene uncertain. Germline V gene sequence: CDR1 SGHKS, CDR2 YYEKEE (reference sequence). The CDR3 has 16 amino acids. V gave up 4 bases and J gave up 7 bases, with 18 bases separating them. The CDR3 sequence is CASSLPGLFLNSPLHF. For the CDR3, the DNA is TGTGCCAGCAGCCTACCGGGTCTCTTTCTCAATTCACCCCTCCACTTT.

This clone was seen just once. The chain combines TRBV27 with TRBJ1-5; TRBD1 matches 7 bases. Germline V gene lookup returns CDR1 MNHEY and CDR2 SMNVEV (reference sequence). J lost 2 bases, V lost 2 bases, and 6 bases had no gene match. CDR3 length: 16 amino acids. The CDR3 loop reads CASSLQGVTGNQPQHF. CDR3 nucleotides: TGTGCCAGCAGTTTACAGGGGGTGACGGGCAATCAGCCCCAGCATTTT.

The chain uses TRBV12-3 or TRBV12-4 and TRBJ2-7; D ambiguous. The CDR3 extends over 12 amino acids. With 5 bases removed from V and 0 bases from J, the gap between germline ends came to 5 bases. CDR3 sequence: CASSMSSYEQYF. The CDR3 DNA reads TGTGCCAGCAGTATGAGCTCCTACGAGCAGTACTTC.

Details on this clone: A read error may explain this, as a much larger clone is one base away. The chain has TRBV5-4 and TRBJ2-2; 9 bases fit TRBD2. This CDR3 is 14 amino acids long. V trimming: 6 bases; J trimming: 5 bases; junction bases outside the gene matches: 5. Looked up from germline, CDR1 is SGHNT and CDR2 is YYREEE (reference sequence). CDR3 region: CASIAGGRTGELFF. CDR3 coding DNA: TGTGCCAGCATCGCGGGGGGGAGGACCGGGGAGCTGTTTTTT.

The chain uses TRBV6-5 and TRBJ1-5; D is perhaps TRBD1 (5 bases). This CDR3 comprises 14 residues. Trimming left V 2 bases short and J 7 bases short, with 12 bases between. Per germline, CDR1 MNHEY and CDR2 SVGAGI. The CDR3 loop reads CASSYRGLDQPQHF. CDR3 bases: TGTGCCAGCAGTTACAGGGGCCTGGACCAGCCCCAGCATTTT.

The V gene is TRBV9, the J gene TRBJ2-3; TRBD2 matches 7 bases. In germline, CDR1 is SGDLS, CDR2 YYNGEE. V trimming: 2 bases; J trimming: 6 bases; junction bases outside the gene matches: 15. The CDR3 contains 17 residues. The chain's CDR3 is CASSVPGSGGARDTQYF. The DNA of the CDR3 is TGTGCCAGCAGCGTGCCTGGGTCGGGAGGAGCGCGGGATACGCAGTATTTT.

The CDR3 nucleotides read TGTGCCACAAGCCTCGAGTATAGGGGCGAGCTGGGTTATGAGCAGTTCTTC. Translated: CATSLEYRGELGYEQFF. This rearrangement joins TRBV24-1 to TRBJ2-1, with TRBD1 as a possible D gene (5 bases). Between the trimmed V and J ends, which lost 10 bases and 8 bases, there was a span of 29 bases. Per the germline V gene, CDR1 is KGHDR and CDR2 is SFDVKD. The CDR3 loop spans 17 amino acids.

The chain couples TRBV5-4 to TRBJ1-1; weak D call: TRBD1 (6 bases). V was shortened by 4 bases and J by 4 bases, with 14 bases between the two germline ends. The CDR3 is 14 amino acids. Germline CDR1 reads SGHNT; CDR2 reads YYREEE (reference sequence). CDR3 in amino acids: CASSLNNRATEAFF. The CDR3 DNA is TGTGCCAGCAGCCTAAATAACAGGGCCACTGAAGCTTTCTTT.

The rearrangement links TRBV28 to TRBJ1-5; D is ambiguous. Germline V gives CDR1 MDHEN, CDR2 SYDVKM. Trimming took 5 bases from V and 4 from J, leaving 18 bases between them. This CDR3 region has 16 residues. The CDR3 region is CASSPFPTRINQPQHF. DNA for the CDR3: TGTGCCAGCAGTCCCTTCCCTACGCGAATAAATCAGCCCCAGCATTTT.

This clone was seen once. The chain employs TRBV14 and TRBJ1-1; TRBD1 is a possible D gene (5 bases). The CDR3 sequence is 22 residues long. Trimming removed 1 base from V and 0 bases from J, with 30 bases in between. Per germline, CDR1 SGHDN and CDR2 FVKESK. CDR3 nucleotide sequence: TGTGCCAGCAGCCAAGGTCGAGACAGCGCCGACACCCAGGATTATATGAACACTGAAGCTTTCTTT. Its translation is CASSQGRDSADTQDYMNTEAFF. Using reference TRBV14 and TRBJ1-1 for the parts outside the CDR3, the full variable domain is EAGVTQFPSHSVIEKGQTVTLRCDPISGHDNLYWYRRVMGKEIKFLLHFVKESKQDESGMPNNRFLAERTGGTYSTLKVQPAELEDSGVYFCASSQGRDSADTQDYMNTEAFFGQGTRLTVV.

This sequence joins TRBV11-3 and TRBJ2-5, with no clear D. Germline CDR1 and CDR2: SGHNT and YENEEA. Trimming shortened V by 0 bases and J by 5 bases, and 10 bases separated the two germline ends. The CDR3 runs to 14 residues. The CDR3 sequence: CASSLDSSVETQYF. In DNA, the CDR3 is TGTGCCAGCAGCTTAGATTCTAGTGTGGAGACCCAGTACTTC.

The gene calls are TRBV10-1 and TRBJ1-1; 9 bases fit TRBD1. Trimming cost V 10 bases and J 4 bases; bases outside gene matches: 16. This CDR3 comprises 16 residues. CDR1 and CDR2 from the germline V gene are WNHNN and SYGVQD (reference sequence). The CDR3 spells CATSPTGTGRGTEAFF. The CDR3 region has the DNA TGCGCCACCTCACCCACCGGGACAGGGAGGGGCACTGAAGCTTTCTTT.

J is TRBJ2-1 and V is TRBV11-2; D might be TRBD2 (6 bases). V was shortened by 2 bases and J by 5 bases, with 22 bases between the two germline ends. Germline CDR1 SGHAT, CDR2 FQNNGV. This CDR3 contains 18 residues. The chain's CDR3 is CASSLRGLTDSYNNEQFF. The CDR3 nucleotides read TGTGCCAGCAGCTTAAGGGGACTCACCGACTCCTATAACAATGAGCAGTTCTTC. Variable domain in full (rest from reference TRBV11-2 and TRBJ2-1): EAGVAQSPRYKIIEKRQSVAFWCNPISGHATLYWYQQILGQGPKLLIQFQNNGVVDDSQLPKDRFSAERLKGVDSTLKIQPAKLEDSAVYLCASSLRGLTDSYNNEQFFGPGTRLTVL.

A note on this clone: Other DNA sequences in this sample translate to the same CDR3. The genes are TRBV29-1 and TRBJ2-7, with 10 bases fitting TRBD1. This CDR3 has 12 residues. CDR1 and CDR2 (germline): SQVTM, ANQGSEA. J lost 4 bases, V lost 3 bases, and 0 bases had no gene match. The CDR3 region has the DNA TGCAGCGTTGAGGGACAGGGGTACGAGCAGTACTTC. Protein product: CSVEGQGYEQYF.

This clone was detected a few times. The V and J genes are TRBV30 and TRBJ1-6; no definite D call. V was pared by 0 bases and J by 7 bases, with 7 bases between. Germline-derived CDR1 and CDR2 are GTSNPN and SVGIG (reference sequence). The CDR3 runs 13 residues. DNA of the CDR3: TGTGCCTGGAGTGTGGCGGAAAATTCACCCCTCCACTTT. Translated: CAWSVAENSPLHF.

The chain carries TRBV27 and TRBJ1-5, with a tentative D call TRBD1 (5 bases). CDR3 length: 14 amino acids. Per the germline V gene, CDR1 is MNHEY and CDR2 is SMNVEV (reference sequence). Trimming shortened V by 5 bases and J by 7 bases, and 15 bases separated the two germline ends. In nucleotides, the CDR3 is TGTGCCAGCAGTCTCCGGACATTAAACCAGCCCCAGCATTTT. Protein sequence: CASSLRTLNQPQHF.

The gene calls are TRBV5-1 and TRBJ2-2; TRBD1 is a possible D gene (5 bases). CDR3 length: 16 amino acids. Germline V gene lookup returns CDR1 SGHRS and CDR2 YFSETQ. The V and J ends lost 0 bases and 0 bases respectively, with 9 bases between them. CDR3 residues: CASSLEPGTNTGELFF. The CDR3 DNA is TGCGCCAGCAGCTTGGAACCAGGGACGAACACCGGGGAGCTGTTTTTT. The full variable domain, with the rest looked up from reference TRBV5-1 and TRBJ2-2, is KAGVTQTPRYLIKTRGQQVTLSCSPISGHRSVSWYQQTPGQGLQFLFEYFSETQRNKGNFPGRFSGRQFSNSRSEMNVSTLELGDSALYLCASSLEPGTNTGELFFGEGSRLTVL.

This rearrangement joins TRBV6-5 to TRBJ2-7; perhaps TRBD1 as D (6 bases). The germline V gene has CDR1 MNHEY and CDR2 SVGAGI. The V end lost 4 bases, the J end lost 6 bases, and 16 bases lay between the germline ends. The CDR3 is 14 amino acids. The CDR3 protein is CASSSVRTVSEQYF. The CDR3, as DNA: TGTGCCAGCAGTTCCGTGAGGACAGTTTCCGAGCAGTACTTC.

The chain links TRBV7-2 to TRBJ1-6, with D possibly TRBD1 on 5 matching bases. V dropped 0 bases and J dropped 4 bases, with 13 bases sitting between them. Germline-derived CDR1 and CDR2 are SGHTA and FQGNSA. This CDR3 contains 17 residues. Written as DNA, the CDR3 is TGTGCCAGCAGCTTAGCGGTAGGGGTGGCATATAATTCACCCCTCCACTTT. Its translation: CASSLAVGVAYNSPLHF.

This sequence joins TRBV24-1 and TRBJ2-3, with TRBD1 matching over 7 bases. J was trimmed by 1 base and V by 4 bases; bases with no gene match: 4. This CDR3 spans 15 amino acids. Germline lookup yields CDR1 KGHDR and CDR2 SFDVKD. The CDR3 bases are TGTGCCACCAGTGACCTGACAGGGCGCACAGATACGCAGTATTTT. This translates into CATSDLTGRTDTQYF.

This clone was observed once. This chain connects TRBV12-3 or TRBV12-4 to TRBJ1-2, with a tentative D call TRBD1 (5 bases). CDR3 size: 13 residues. Trimming took 7 bases from V and 3 from J, leaving 12 bases between them. CDR3 DNA: TGTGCCAGCACCCAGGAGGGGTACTATGGCTACACCTTC. This sequence encodes CASTQEGYYGYTF.

This sequence joins TRBV5-8 and TRBJ2-7; D is undetermined. This CDR3 contains 11 residues. CDR1 and CDR2 from the germline V gene are SGHTS and YDEGEE. The V end lost 6 bases, the J end lost 2 bases, and 6 bases lay between the germline ends. CDR3: CASTDTYEQYF. In DNA form, the CDR3 reads TGTGCCAGCACCGACACCTACGAGCAGTACTTC.

V is TRBV3-1 (or the pseudogene TRBV3-2) and J is TRBJ2-6; TRBD1 agrees at 8 bases. With 4 bases clipped from V and 4 bases from J, the junction kept 9 bases outside the gene matches. The CDR3 has 17 amino acids. CDR1 is LGHDT, CDR2 YNNKEL, per germline (reference sequence). The CDR3 sequence: CASSRRTGFAGANVLTF. CDR3 bases: TGTGCCAGCAGCCGGCGGACAGGGTTTGCAGGGGCCAACGTCCTGACTTTC.

This sequence joins TRBV4-1 and TRBJ2-7, with 12 bases lining up with TRBD2. The germline gives CDR1 MGHRA, CDR2 YSYEKL. This CDR3 has 16 amino acids. Trimming at V came to 4 bases and at J to 6 bases, leaving 10 bases not matched to a gene. CDR3 nucleotides: TGCGCCAGCAGCCTACTAGCGGGGGGACTCATAGTCGAGCAGTACTTC. This gives the protein CASSLLAGGLIVEQYF.